The rows below give T cell receptor beta chains drawn from one sample of a study of OX40 agonist ivuxolimab in advanced cancers. Repertoires were generated with immunoSEQ multiplex PCR, while TCRdb's copy carries only in-frame clones and drops some. The sample shows tens of thousands of clones, around 79% of them seen only once. The sample consisted of CD4+ or CD8+ T cells sorted from blood, taken in a trial of the OX40 agonist ivuxolimab. The origin of the receptors is an adult with an advanced solid tumor such as melanoma, head and neck, liver or kidney cancer. CDR3s include the opening cysteine and the closing phenylalanine or tryptophan.

cdr3_aa j_call v_call
CASSLGRDQPQHF TRBJ1-5 TRBV5-1
CASSGTAFSYGYTF TRBJ1-2 TRBV6-4
CASSFRRGLAGNTGELFF TRBJ2-2 TRBV11-3
CASRALAGDLYEQFF TRBJ2-1 TRBV11-2
CASSPPFAGYEQYF TRBJ2-7 TRBV18
CASRTGTGVTDTQYF TRBJ2-3 TRBV6-1
CASSLAGLAGGRTGELFF TRBJ2-2 TRBV7-7
CASSPPSGQGEETQYF TRBJ2-5 TRBV18
CASSQDPRQKANYGYTF TRBJ1-2 TRBV4-1
CASGLGGRRGDTQYF TRBJ2-3 TRBV12-5
CASSMRDRVFRNTEAFF TRBJ1-1 TRBV5-6